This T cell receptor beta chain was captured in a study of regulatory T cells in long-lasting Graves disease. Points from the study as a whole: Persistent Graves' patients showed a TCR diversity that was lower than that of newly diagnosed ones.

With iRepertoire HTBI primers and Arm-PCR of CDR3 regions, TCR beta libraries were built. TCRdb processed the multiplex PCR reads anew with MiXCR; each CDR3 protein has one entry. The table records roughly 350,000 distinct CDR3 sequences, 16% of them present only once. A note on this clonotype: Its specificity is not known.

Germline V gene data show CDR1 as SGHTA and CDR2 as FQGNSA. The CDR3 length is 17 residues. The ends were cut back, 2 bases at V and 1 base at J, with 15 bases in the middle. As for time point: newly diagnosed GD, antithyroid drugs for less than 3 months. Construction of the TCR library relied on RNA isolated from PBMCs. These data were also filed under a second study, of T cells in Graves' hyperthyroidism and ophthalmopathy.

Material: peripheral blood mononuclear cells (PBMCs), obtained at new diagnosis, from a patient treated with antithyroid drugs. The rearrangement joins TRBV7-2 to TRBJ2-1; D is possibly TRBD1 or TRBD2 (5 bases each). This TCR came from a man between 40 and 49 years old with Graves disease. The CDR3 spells CASSLKGSGMSYNEQFF. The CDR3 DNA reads TGTGCCAGCAGCTTAAAGGGGAGCGGAATGTCCTACAATGAGCAGTTCTTC.